This T cell receptor beta chain was recovered during a study of T-cell reconstitution after alpha-beta-depleted transplantation in children. V lost 11 bases and J 0 bases, leaving 8 bases between the germline ends. This CDR3 contains 11 residues. Germline V gives CDR1 ENHRY, CDR2 SYGVKD. Unique molecular identifiers were built into the TCRbeta library. Each CDR3 protein gets one entry after TCRdb re-called the PCR reads with MiXCR. The sample yields 580,000 or so distinct CDR3 sequences, more than 20% seen once. Only a few counts were recorded for this clonotype. The antigen remains unidentified. Findings and caveats of the study: There were some patients whose high TCRbeta diversity at day 60 came from surviving recipient T cells and thymic progenitors. T-cell counts and diversity at one year following transplant were attributed mainly to newly produced T cells. The study reportedly traced alpha-beta T cells about two months after transplant to several hundred expanded graft clones.

The V gene is TRBV10-3, the J gene TRBJ2-7; no reliable D call. The sample here was PBMCs, mostly from graft donor cells, taken 360 days after TCRalphabeta/CD19-depleted stem cell transplant. The clonotype originates from a boy under two years old who had a stem cell transplant for acute myeloid leukemia, so the T cells may come from the graft donor. CDR3 sequence: CAASSSYEQYF. CDR3 nucleotide sequence: TGTGCCGCGTCGAGCTCCTACGAGCAGTACTTC.